Reported below is one T cell receptor beta chain. Its antigen remains unknown. This sample stems from a study of cytomegalovirus exposure and HLA in healthy donors. Study-wide findings and caveats: In an earlier analysis, in roughly 580 donors, most V segments appeared productive either ~87% or ~30% of the time. Both high specificity and high sensitivity reportedly marked the classifier's diagnosis of cytomegalovirus status.

The PCR contained 60 Vbeta and 13 Jbeta primers. Measured with immunoSEQ multiplex PCR; TCRdb has only the in-frame clones, and not every one. The repertoire holds about 120,000 clones, with just over 65% as singletons. This clonotype was sampled from a man younger than 35 in good health and CMV-seronegative. Sequenced: PBMCs.

The DNA of the CDR3 is TGCGCCAGCAGCCAAGCAAGTACTGGACACCCTCCCTACGAGCAGTACTTC. Amino acids: CASSQASTGHPPYEQYF. The chain is built from TRBV4-1 and TRBJ2-7, with D perhaps matching TRBD1 (5 bases). Germline CDR1 reads MGHRA; CDR2 reads YSYEKL. Trimming shortened V by 1 base and J by 2 bases, and 18 bases separated the two germline ends. This CDR3 region has 17 residues.